This T cell receptor beta chain was recovered during a study of cytomegalovirus exposure and HLA in healthy donors. Both 60 Vbeta primers and 13 Jbeta primers went into the PCR. Data came from immunoSEQ multiplex PCR; TCRdb stores just in-frame clones and leaves some out. Found here are under 200,000 clones, around 86% of them singletons; the top ten hold about 2%. This clonotype was sampled from a human donor in good health. The sequenced sample consisted of PBMCs.

Here the CDR3 reads CASSQEPSGGASFADTQYF. CDR3 coding DNA: TGCGCCAGCAGCCAAGAGCCTAGCGGGGGGGCCAGCTTCGCAGATACGCAGTATTTT. The chain uses TRBV4-3 and TRBJ2-3; 12 bases line up with TRBD2. CDR1 and CDR2 from the germline V gene are LGHNA and YSLEER. CDR3 length: 19 amino acids. Trimming took 0 bases from V and 4 from J; bases not matched to a gene: 11.